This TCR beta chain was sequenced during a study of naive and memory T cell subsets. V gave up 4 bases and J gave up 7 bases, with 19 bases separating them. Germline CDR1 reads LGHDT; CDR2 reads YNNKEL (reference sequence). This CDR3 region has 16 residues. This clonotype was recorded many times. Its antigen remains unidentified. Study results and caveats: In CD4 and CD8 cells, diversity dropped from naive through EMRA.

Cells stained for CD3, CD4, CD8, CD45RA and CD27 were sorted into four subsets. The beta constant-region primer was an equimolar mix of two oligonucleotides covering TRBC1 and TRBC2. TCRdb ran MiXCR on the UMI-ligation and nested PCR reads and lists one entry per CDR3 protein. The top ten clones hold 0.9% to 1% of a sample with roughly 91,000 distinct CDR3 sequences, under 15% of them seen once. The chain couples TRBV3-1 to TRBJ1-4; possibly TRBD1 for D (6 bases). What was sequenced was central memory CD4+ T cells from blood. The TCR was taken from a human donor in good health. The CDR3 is CASSLKVSRGSEKLFF. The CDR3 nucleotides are TGTGCCAGCAGCCTGAAAGTATCCAGGGGCAGTGAAAAACTGTTTTTT.